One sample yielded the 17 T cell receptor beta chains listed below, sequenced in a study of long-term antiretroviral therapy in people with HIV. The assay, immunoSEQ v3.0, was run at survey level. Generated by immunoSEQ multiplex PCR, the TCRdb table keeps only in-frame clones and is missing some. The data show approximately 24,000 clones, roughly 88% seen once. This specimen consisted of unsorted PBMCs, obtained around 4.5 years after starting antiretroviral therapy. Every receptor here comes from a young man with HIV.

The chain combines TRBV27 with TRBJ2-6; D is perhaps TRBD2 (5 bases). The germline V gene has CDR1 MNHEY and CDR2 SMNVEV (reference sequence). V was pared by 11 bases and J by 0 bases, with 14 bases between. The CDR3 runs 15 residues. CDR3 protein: CASRTGYSGANVLTF. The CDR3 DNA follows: TGTGCCTCACGGACGGGATACTCTGGGGCCAACGTCCTGACTTTC.

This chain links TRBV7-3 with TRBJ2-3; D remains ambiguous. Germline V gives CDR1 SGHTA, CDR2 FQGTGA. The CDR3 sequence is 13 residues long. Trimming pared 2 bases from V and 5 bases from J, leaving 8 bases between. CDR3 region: CASSLASGDTQYF. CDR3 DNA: TGTGCCAGCAGCTTAGCTTCGGGAGATACGCAGTATTTT.

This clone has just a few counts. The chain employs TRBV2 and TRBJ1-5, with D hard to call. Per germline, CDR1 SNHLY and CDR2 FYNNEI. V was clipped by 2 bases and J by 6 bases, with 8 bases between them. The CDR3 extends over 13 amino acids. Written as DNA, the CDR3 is TGTGCCAGCAGTGAATTGTGGTCTCAGCCCCAGCATTTT. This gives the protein CASSELWSQPQHF.

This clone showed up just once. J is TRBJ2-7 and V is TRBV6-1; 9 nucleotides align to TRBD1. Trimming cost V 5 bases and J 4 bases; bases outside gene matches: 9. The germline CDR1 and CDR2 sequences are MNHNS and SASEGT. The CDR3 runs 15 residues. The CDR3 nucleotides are TGTGCCAGCAGTCCCGCGGGACAGGGTTTGTACGAGCAGTACTTC. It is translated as CASSPAGQGLYEQYF.

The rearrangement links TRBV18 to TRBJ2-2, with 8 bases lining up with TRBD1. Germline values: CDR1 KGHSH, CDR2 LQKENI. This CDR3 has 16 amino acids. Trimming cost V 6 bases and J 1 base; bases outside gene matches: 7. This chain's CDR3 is CASSSRGHLNTGELFF. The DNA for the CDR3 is TGTGCCAGCTCCTCCAGGGGGCACCTGAACACCGGGGAGCTGTTTTTT.

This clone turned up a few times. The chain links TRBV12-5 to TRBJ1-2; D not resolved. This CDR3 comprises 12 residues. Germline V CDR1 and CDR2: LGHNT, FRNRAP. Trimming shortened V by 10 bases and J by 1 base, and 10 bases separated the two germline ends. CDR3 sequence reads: CANITVNYGYTF. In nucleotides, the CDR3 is TGTGCTAACATAACGGTTAACTATGGCTACACCTTC.

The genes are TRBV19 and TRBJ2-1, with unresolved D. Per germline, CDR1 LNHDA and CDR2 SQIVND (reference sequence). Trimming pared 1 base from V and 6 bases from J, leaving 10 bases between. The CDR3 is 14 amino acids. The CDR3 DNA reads TGTGCCAGTAGTATAGGTACGGGCCTCAATGAGCAGTTCTTC. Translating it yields CASSIGTGLNEQFF.

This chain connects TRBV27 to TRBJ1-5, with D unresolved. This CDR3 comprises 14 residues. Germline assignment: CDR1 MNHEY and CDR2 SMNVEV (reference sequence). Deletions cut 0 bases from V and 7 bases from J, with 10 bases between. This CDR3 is CASSLSAGTQPQHF. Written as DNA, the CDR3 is TGTGCCAGCAGTTTATCGGCAGGTACGCAGCCCCAGCATTTT.

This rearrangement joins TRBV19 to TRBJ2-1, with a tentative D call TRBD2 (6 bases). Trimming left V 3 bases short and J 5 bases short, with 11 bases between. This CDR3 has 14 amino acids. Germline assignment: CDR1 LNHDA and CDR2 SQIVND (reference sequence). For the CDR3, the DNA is TGTGCCAGTAGTATTGCGCGGGAACACAATGAGCAGTTCTTC. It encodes CASSIAREHNEQFF.

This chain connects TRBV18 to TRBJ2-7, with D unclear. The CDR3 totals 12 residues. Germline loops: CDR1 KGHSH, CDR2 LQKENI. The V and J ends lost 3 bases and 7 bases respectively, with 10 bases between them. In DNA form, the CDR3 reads TGTGCCAGCTCACCTTTGAGTGGAGAGCAGTACTTC. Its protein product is CASSPLSGEQYF. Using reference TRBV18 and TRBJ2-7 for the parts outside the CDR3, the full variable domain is NAGVMQNPRHLVRRRGQEARLRCSPMKGHSHVYWYRQLPEEGLKFMVYLQKENIIDESGMPKERFSAEFPKEGPSILRIQQVVRGDSAAYFCASSPLSGEQYFGPGTRLTVT.

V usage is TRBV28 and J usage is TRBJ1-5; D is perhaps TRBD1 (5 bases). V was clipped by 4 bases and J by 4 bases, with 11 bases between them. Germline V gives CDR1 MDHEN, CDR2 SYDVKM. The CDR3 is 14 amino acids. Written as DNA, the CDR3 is TGTGCCAGCAGTTCGAAGGGGTATAATCAGCCCCAGCATTTT. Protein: CASSSKGYNQPQHF.

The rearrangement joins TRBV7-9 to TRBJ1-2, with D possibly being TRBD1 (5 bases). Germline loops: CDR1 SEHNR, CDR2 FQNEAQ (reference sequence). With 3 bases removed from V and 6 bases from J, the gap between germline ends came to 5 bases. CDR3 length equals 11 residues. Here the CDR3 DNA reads TGTGCCAGCAGCTTCAGGGATGGCTACACCTTC. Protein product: CASSFRDGYTF.

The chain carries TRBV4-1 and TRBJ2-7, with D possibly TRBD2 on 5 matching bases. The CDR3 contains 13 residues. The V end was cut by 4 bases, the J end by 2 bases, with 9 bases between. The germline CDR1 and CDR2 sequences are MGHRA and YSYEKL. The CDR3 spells CASSLDYTYEQYF. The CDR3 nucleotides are TGCGCCAGCAGCCTCGACTATACCTACGAGCAGTACTTC.

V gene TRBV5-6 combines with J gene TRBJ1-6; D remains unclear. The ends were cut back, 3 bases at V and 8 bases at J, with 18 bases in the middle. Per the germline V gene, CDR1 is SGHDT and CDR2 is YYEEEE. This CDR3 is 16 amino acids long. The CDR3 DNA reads TGTGCCAGCAGCTCCCGTGATGGGGTGGCGGATTCACCCCTCCACTTT. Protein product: CASSSRDGVADSPLHF.

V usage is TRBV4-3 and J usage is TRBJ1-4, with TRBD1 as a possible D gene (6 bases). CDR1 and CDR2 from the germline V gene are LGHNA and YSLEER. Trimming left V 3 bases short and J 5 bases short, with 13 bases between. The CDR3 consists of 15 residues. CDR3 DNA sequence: TGCGCCAGCAGCCAGGGAGACAGGATGAATGAAAAACTGTTTTTT. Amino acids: CASSQGDRMNEKLFF.

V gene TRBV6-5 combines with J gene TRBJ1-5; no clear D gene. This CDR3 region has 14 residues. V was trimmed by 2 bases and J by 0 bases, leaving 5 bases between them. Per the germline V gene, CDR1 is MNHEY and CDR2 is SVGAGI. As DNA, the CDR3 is TGTGCCAGCAGTTACGGGAATAGCAATCAGCCCCAGCATTTT. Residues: CASSYGNSNQPQHF.

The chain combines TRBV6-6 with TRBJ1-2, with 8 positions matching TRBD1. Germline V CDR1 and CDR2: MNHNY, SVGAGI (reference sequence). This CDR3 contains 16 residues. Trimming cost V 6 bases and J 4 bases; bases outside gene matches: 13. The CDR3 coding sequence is TGTGCCAGCAGACCCCACGACAGGGGCCTCAGCTATGGCTACACCTTC. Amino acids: CASRPHDRGLSYGYTF.